Detailed here is one T cell receptor (beta chain). The data are from a study of low-dose radiotherapy and immunotherapy resistance in tumors. Primers targeting TRAV and TRBV primed first-strand cDNA, covering alpha and beta chains. A constant-region primer paired with the V-primer adapter amplified TCRs over approximately 18 PCR cycles. TCRdb ran MiXCR on the reads and lists one entry per CDR3 protein. Altogether around 9,300 distinct CDR3 sequences are present, 69% being singletons, with the ten largest covering 6% to 7.5%. The CDR3 is 14 residues long. Germline V lookup: CDR1 ENHRY, CDR2 SYGVKD. The trim removed 9 bases at V and 5 bases at J, leaving 8 bases unmatched.

The TCR comes from a human donor with advanced metastatic prostate, ovarian, gallbladder or colorectal cancer (not recorded which). This table probably holds off-target reads from a library built for another chain. The rearrangement links TRBV10-3 to TRBJ2-2; TRBD1 agrees at 8 bases. The CDR3 sequence: CAMTGESRTGELFF. The CDR3 nucleotides read TGTGCCATGACAGGGGAGAGTAGGACCGGGGAGCTGTTTTTT.